This is a list of T cell receptor beta chains from one sample in a study of OX40 agonist ivuxolimab in advanced cancers. The protocol was immunoSEQ multiplex PCR, while the TCRdb copy is restricted to in-frame clones and leaves out a portion. The data hold some 50,000 clones, with more than 75% observed a single time. This material consisted of CD4+ or CD8+ T cells sorted from blood, taken in a trial of the OX40 agonist ivuxolimab. These receptors were taken from an adult with an advanced solid tumor such as melanoma, head and neck, liver or kidney cancer. Both conserved end residues are part of each CDR3. D genes are given only for firm matches. A row's size may be missing; if present it is once, few, many or a size class.

D gene	V gene	clone size	J gene	CDR3 protein	CDR3 DNA
TRBD1	TRBV9	-	TRBJ2-7	CASSVGGGGYEQYF	TGTGCCAGCAGCGTAGGAGGGGGCGGGTACGAGCAGTACTTC
TRBD1	TRBV9	many	TRBJ1-5	CASSGQGIDQPQHF	TGTGCCAGCAGCGGACAGGGGATAGATCAGCCCCAGCATTTT
-	TRBV6-1	-	TRBJ1-1	CASPPAAEAFF	TGTGCCAGCCCCCCGGCGGCTGAAGCTTTCTTT
TRBD2	TRBV2	-	TRBJ2-1	CASSRTSGGTYNEQFF	TGTGCCAGCAGTAGGACTAGCGGGGGAACCTACAATGAGCAGTTCTTC
-	TRBV5-8	-	TRBJ1-2	CASSLAAGGADYGYTF	TGTGCCAGCAGCTTGGCCGCGGGGGGCGCAGACTATGGCTACACCTTC
TRBD2	TRBV4-1	few	TRBJ2-7	CASSHSGGDEQYF	TGCGCCAGCAGCCATAGCGGGGGGGACGAGCAGTACTTC
-	TRBV4-1	-	TRBJ1-1	CASSQDVTAQAFF	TGCGCCAGCAGCCAAGATGTCACAGCCCAAGCTTTCTTT
-	TRBV9	-	TRBJ2-2	CASSVSANTGELFF	TGTGCCAGCAGCGTATCCGCGAACACCGGGGAGCTGTTTTTT
TRBD2	TRBV6-5	once	TRBJ2-2	CASSQGTTNTGELFF	TGTGCCAGCAGCCAAGGGACTACGAACACCGGGGAGCTGTTTTTT
-	TRBV7-9	-	TRBJ2-1	CASSSTTSTSDEQFF	TGTGCCAGCAGCTCAACCACTAGTACCTCCGATGAGCAGTTCTTC
-	TRBV6-5	-	TRBJ2-7	CASSYSGTPYEQYF	TGTGCCAGCAGTTACTCCGGGACCCCCTACGAGCAGTACTTC
TRBD2	TRBV30	-	TRBJ2-5	CAWSVAGGETQYF	TGTGCCTGGAGTGTCGCGGGGGGGGAGACCCAGTACTTC
-	TRBV28	-	TRBJ2-7	CASSPLYEQYF	TGTGCCAGCAGTCCACTGTACGAGCAGTACTTC
-	TRBV5-5	-	TRBJ1-1	CASSRGASGTEAFF	TGTGCCAGCAGCCGAGGTGCTTCGGGCACTGAAGCTTTCTTT
TRBD1	TRBV28	-	TRBJ1-1	CASSSMTGGGLNTEAFF	TGTGCCAGCAGTTCCATGACAGGGGGCGGTTTAAACACTGAAGCTTTCTTT
TRBD2	TRBV19	-	TRBJ2-7	CASSWGTSGTYTYEQYF	TGTGCCAGTAGTTGGGGGACTAGCGGGACTTATACCTACGAGCAGTACTTC
TRBD1	TRBV9	-	TRBJ1-1	CASNTGGLGTEAFF	TGTGCCAGCAATACAGGGGGGTTAGGGACTGAAGCTTTCTTT
-	TRBV19	-	TRBJ1-5	CASSIVSGNQPQHF	TGTGCCAGTAGTATAGTGAGCGGAAATCAGCCCCAGCATTTT
TRBD1	TRBV5-1	-	TRBJ1-1	CASSLGDRGLFTEAFF	TGCGCCAGCAGCTTGGGGGACAGGGGGCTTTTCACTGAAGCTTTCTTT
-	TRBV29-1	-	TRBJ2-1	CSVAGDNNEQFF	TGCAGCGTTGCAGGGGATAACAATGAGCAGTTCTTC
-	TRBV6-6	-	TRBJ1-2	CASSVPGAKTNYGYTF	TGTGCCAGCAGTGTTCCCGGCGCCAAAACTAACTATGGCTACACCTTC
-	TRBV27	-	TRBJ2-1	CASSYHETQNHGDEQFF	TGTGCCAGCAGTTACCACGAAACGCAAAACCACGGGGATGAGCAGTTCTTC
TRBD2	TRBV5-1	-	TRBJ2-3	CASSLVGRLAGGPWADTQYF	TGCGCCAGCAGCTTGGTAGGTCGTCTAGCGGGAGGGCCGTGGGCAGATACGCAGTATTTT
-	TRBV28	-	TRBJ2-5	CASSLGGYQETQYF	TGTGCCAGCAGTTTAGGAGGGTACCAAGAGACCCAGTACTTC
TRBD1	TRBV5-4	few	TRBJ2-1	CASSPGTGSYNEQFF	TGTGCCAGCAGCCCAGGGACAGGCTCCTACAATGAGCAGTTCTTC
-	TRBV27	-	TRBJ2-7	CASSYGQLYEQYF	TGTGCCAGCAGCTACGGACAGCTTTACGAGCAGTACTTC
-	TRBV21-1	-	TRBJ1-1	CASSAREGKNTEAFF	TGTGCCAGCAGCGCCAGGGAGGGGAAGAACACTGAAGCTTTCTTT
-	TRBV30	once	TRBJ1-5	CAWSVDDNQPQHF	TGTGCCTGGAGTGTGGACGACAATCAGCCCCAGCATTTT
TRBD1	TRBV4-2	-	TRBJ1-3	CASSQIPLPPDREGNTIYF	TGTGCCAGCAGCCAAATACCCTTGCCTCCGGACAGGGAAGGAAACACCATATATTTT